Each of the 18 T cell receptor beta chains below was sequenced from the same sample in a study of tumor-infiltrating lymphocytes in primary liver carcinoma. Total RNA (roughly 550 ng) served as template for TCR beta cDNA synthesis primed by a constant-region primer. Three nested multiplex PCR rounds, a slightly modified ARM-PCR method, built the TCR beta libraries. The two initial PCR rounds, ten to eleven cycles each, used TRBV1-TRBV30 forward and C-beta reverse primers. Using its own MiXCR run on the multiplex PCR reads, TCRdb lists one record per CDR3 protein. Of 30,000 to 35,000 distinct CDR3 sequences in the sample, 76% were seen once. From around 18-30 mg of unsorted bulk tissue, DNA and RNA were co-extracted together. Source material: liver tumor tissue from sampling region 5. Subset reported: tumor region T5, tumor centre. The receptors come from a man aged 35-49 years with primary liver carcinoma and hepatitis B virus infection.

As to this clonotype: A read error may be the cause here, since a much bigger clone is one base away. This chain connects TRBV10-2 to TRBJ2-7; TRBD1 matches 7 bases. This CDR3 spans 11 amino acids. Germline values: CDR1 WSHSY, CDR2 SAAADI. The CDR3 region has the DNA TGCACCACCGGACAGGTCGGCGAGCAGTACTTC. This gives the protein CTTGQVGEQYF.

Note on this clonotype: At one boundary the junction diverges from the germline segment, which might be a read error. This chain connects TRBV20-1 to TRBJ1-1, with D hard to call. CDR1 DFQATT and CDR2 SNEGSKA come from the germline V gene (reference sequence). This CDR3 is 12 amino acids long. CDR3 sequence (DNA): TGCATTGCTAGAGACGGAAACACTGAAGCTTTCTTT. Translating gives CIARDGNTEAFF.

This clonotype is judged medium-sized (0.01 to 0.1%). V is TRBV6-1 and J is TRBJ2-7; 11 nucleotides agree with TRBD2. The length of the CDR3 is 14 residues. Losses at the gene ends were 4 bases for V and 3 bases for J; bases not matched to a gene: 2. The V gene's germline CDR1 is MNHNS and CDR2 SASEGT. The CDR3 DNA sequence: TGTGCCAGCAGTGCAGGACTAGCGGGCTACGAGCAGTACTTC. It specifies CASSAGLAGYEQYF.

A note on this clonotype: A much larger clone lies a single base off, so this may be a read error. The V gene is TRBV12-5, the J gene TRBJ2-1; no clear D gene. This CDR3 region has 12 residues. Germline V CDR1 and CDR2: LGHNT, FRNRAP. The chain's CDR3 is CVSGLTWDEQFF. CDR3 coding DNA: TGTGTTAGTGGTCTAACTTGGGATGAGCAGTTCTTC.

As to this clonotype: A read error is likely, as this CDR3 ends without the conserved phenylalanine or tryptophan. The V call is TRBV14, the J call TRBJ2-1, with D possibly called TRBD1 or TRBD2 (5 bases each). The germline gives CDR1 SGHDN, CDR2 FVKESK. Trimming took off 6 bases at V and 8 bases at J, with 17 bases between the two ends. CDR3 length: 14 amino acids. In DNA form, the CDR3 reads TGTGCCAGCAGTCTGGGGGTTGTGAGCTATGAGCAGTTCTTA. This sequence encodes CASSLGVVSYEQFL.

Concerning this clonotype: The junction departs from the called germline gene at one end, perhaps through a read error. V and J are TRBV30 and TRBJ1-2, with unresolved D. CDR1 is GTSNPN, CDR2 SVGIG, per germline (reference sequence). This CDR3 spans 13 amino acids. CDR3 region: CVWFRYIEYGYTF. The CDR3 nucleotides read TGTGTCTGGTTTAGGTATATAGAGTATGGCTACACCTTC.

As to this clonotype: Mismatch with germline at one junction end may stem from a read error. J is TRBJ2-3 and V is TRBV11-2; D is possibly TRBD1 or TRBD2 (5 bases each). The length of the CDR3 is 15 residues. Germline loops: CDR1 SGHAT, CDR2 FQNNGV. The CDR3 reads CTSSTGTSGTDAQYF. As DNA, the CDR3 is TGTACCAGCAGCACCGGGACCAGCGGCACAGATGCGCAGTATTTT.

Details on this clonotype: Its ends do not fully match the called genes, so a read error is possible. V gene TRBV10-3 combines with J gene TRBJ2-3, with D tentatively TRBD1 or TRBD2 (5 bases each). Germline CDR1 is ENHRY and CDR2 is SYGVKD. This CDR3 region has 16 residues. The DNA of the CDR3 is TGTGCCATCAGGCACAGTAGTGGGGCTAGCACAGATACACAGTATTTT. This translates into CAIRHSSGASTDTQYF.

Concerning this clonotype: One junction end disagrees with the germline gene, perhaps due to a read error. The chain has TRBV5-1 and TRBJ2-3, with 8 bases lining up with TRBD2. The germline V gene has CDR1 SGHRS and CDR2 YFSETQ. CDR3 length: 16 residues. As DNA, the CDR3 is TGCGCCAGCGGCTTGGGAGCGGGGGATTGCAGAGATACGCAGTATTTT. Translation: CASGLGAGDCRDTQYF.

In the case of this clonotype: Germline and junction disagree at one end, which may indicate a read error. The chain uses TRBV11-2 and TRBJ2-7; 9 bases fit TRBD1. This CDR3 region has 16 residues. Germline V gene sequence: CDR1 SGHAT, CDR2 FQNNGV. The CDR3 DNA reads as TGTGCCAGCAGCTTCATACAGGGGGCTTTACATAACGAGCGGTACTTC. Its translation: CASSFIQGALHNERYF.

The CDR3 protein is CASTVSSSPESDEQFF. The CDR3 coding sequence is TGTGCCAGCACGGTATCCTCCAGCCCCGAATCCGATGAGCAGTTCTTC. The rearrangement joins TRBV28 to TRBJ2-1; D ambiguous. Between the trimmed V and J ends, which lost 7 bases and 8 bases, there was a span of 24 bases. CDR1 and CDR2 from the germline V gene are MDHEN and SYDVKM. There are 16 residues in the CDR3.

The chain uses TRBV11-2 and TRBJ2-7; D uncertain. V lost 2 bases and J lost 2, with 13 bases in between. The germline V gene has CDR1 SGHAT and CDR2 FQNNGV. The CDR3 has 15 amino acids. DNA of the CDR3: TGTGCCAGCAGCTTATCGTCGCGGATCACCTACGAGCAGTACTTC. Residues: CASSLSSRITYEQYF.

Of note for this clonotype: Relative to the germline gene, one junction end is altered; a read error may explain this. The CDR3 protein is CASSFTMVTGELFF. The CDR3 DNA reads as TGTGCCAGCAGCTTTACAATGGTTACCGGGGAGTTGTTTTTT. V usage is TRBV11-1 and J usage is TRBJ2-2, with a tentative D call TRBD2 (5 bases). CDR1 is SGHAT and CDR2 is FQDESV in the germline V gene (reference sequence). The CDR3 covers 14 residues.

As to this clonotype: A much larger clone lies one base from this, so it may be a read error. This chain joins TRBV11-1 and TRBJ2-7; D remains ambiguous. The CDR3 loop spans 12 amino acids. The germline gives CDR1 SGHAT, CDR2 FQDESV (reference sequence). In DNA, the CDR3 is TGTGCCAGCAACTTAACCCACTACGGGCAGTACTTC. Translation gives CASNLTHYGQYF.

The chain carries TRBV12-3 or TRBV12-4 and TRBJ2-7, with 11 positions matching TRBD1. The CDR3 extends over 15 amino acids. The CDR3 loop is CARSRGTGGSYEQYF. The DNA of the CDR3 is TGTGCGAGGAGTAGGGGGACAGGGGGCTCCTACGAGCAGTACTTC.

This clonotype has at least ten counts. V is TRBV11-2 and J is TRBJ2-5; 8 bases agree with TRBD2. This CDR3 is built from 15 residues. CDR1 SGHAT and CDR2 FQNNGV come from the germline V gene. Trimming at V came to 8 bases and at J to 3 bases, leaving 11 bases not matched to a gene. The CDR3 loop is CASQTPGGGKETQYF. CDR3 DNA sequence: TGTGCCAGCCAAACTCCTGGCGGGGGGAAAGAGACCCAGTACTTC. The variable domain in full, completed from reference TRBV11-2 and TRBJ2-5, reads EAGVAQSPRYKIIEKRQSVAFWCNPISGHATLYWYQQILGQGPKLLIQFQNNGVVDDSQLPKDRFSAERLKGVDSTLKIQPAKLEDSAVYLCASQTPGGGKETQYFGPGTRLLVL.

Concerning this clonotype: The junction departs from germline at one end; a sequencing error may be responsible. The chain recombines TRBV10-3 with TRBJ2-3; TRBD2 matches 10 bases. The CDR3 length is 15 residues. Germline CDR1 reads ENHRY; CDR2 reads SYGVKD. The CDR3 bases are TGTACCATCAACGAGCGGGAGGGAAATGCGGATATGCAGTATTTT. Residues: CTINEREGNADMQYF.

This clonotype came up once. Sequence at one end of the junction differs from germline and may be a read error. This chain links TRBV4-2 with TRBJ1-2, with no clear D. The V gene's germline CDR1 is LGHNA and CDR2 YNFKEQ. The CDR3 runs 15 residues. The chain's CDR3 is CAGSQDLGSGCGYAF. CDR3 bases: TGTGCCGGCAGCCAAGATCTCGGGTCGGGCTGTGGCTACGCCTTC.